This is a list of T cell receptor beta chains from one sample in a study of blood T cell repertoires in COVID-19. The method was immunoSEQ multiplex PCR; TCRdb's version includes in-frame clones alone and lacks a portion of them. The data show approximately 300,000 clones, with 70% to 90% seen just once and 6.4% held by the top ten. The material sequenced was peripheral blood. The receptor set was obtained from a man aged 18 to 29 who had recovered from COVID-19. Both conserved end residues are part of each CDR3. Each record gives: CDR3 DNA, CDR3 protein, J gene, D gene, clone size, V gene. The D gene is left open where the match is weak. Size values are once, few and many counts, or a class for expanded clones, and some rows have none.

cdr3_nt: TGTGCCAGCAGCCCCCGGGACAGGGGGGGCAATGAGCAGTTCTTC
cdr3_aa: CASSPRDRGGNEQFF
j_call: TRBJ2-1
d_call: TRBD1
clone_size: .
v_call: TRBV13

cdr3_nt: TGTGCCAGCAGTATTCTACAGGGGGCCCAAAACATTCAGTACTTC
cdr3_aa: CASSILQGAQNIQYF
j_call: TRBJ2-4
d_call: TRBD1
clone_size: .
v_call: TRBV6-2/TRBV6-3

cdr3_nt: TGTGCCAGCAGTGACTTACAGGGGTTAGCCAAAAACATTCAGTACTTC
cdr3_aa: CASSDLQGLAKNIQYF
j_call: TRBJ2-4
d_call: TRBD1
clone_size: .
v_call: TRBV6-1

cdr3_nt: TGTGCCAGCAGCGTAGGTGTAGCGGGGGGGAACACCGGGGAGCTGTTTTTT
cdr3_aa: CASSVGVAGGNTGELFF
j_call: TRBJ2-2
d_call: TRBD2
clone_size: .
v_call: TRBV9

cdr3_nt: TGTGCCAGCGGGTCGGGACAGGCGGAATACGAGCAGTACTTC
cdr3_aa: CASGSGQAEYEQYF
j_call: TRBJ2-7
d_call: TRBD1
clone_size: .
v_call: TRBV28

cdr3_nt: TGTGCCAGCAGCCAAGATTACGCCCTAGCGGGGGAATACAATGAGCAGTTCTTC
cdr3_aa: CASSQDYALAGEYNEQFF
j_call: TRBJ2-1
d_call: TRBD2
clone_size: .
v_call: TRBV4-2

cdr3_nt: TGTGCCAGCAGTCGCATGCAGATTATGAACACTGAAGCTTTCTTT
cdr3_aa: CASSRMQIMNTEAFF
j_call: TRBJ1-1
d_call: .
clone_size: .
v_call: TRBV7-2

cdr3_nt: TGTGCCAGCTCACCACATCCTAGCGGTAACAATGAGCAGTTCTTC
cdr3_aa: CASSPHPSGNNEQFF
j_call: TRBJ2-1
d_call: TRBD2
clone_size: .
v_call: TRBV18

cdr3_nt: TGCGCCAGCAGCCGTGGCCTGTTGAACACTGAAGCTTTCTTT
cdr3_aa: CASSRGLLNTEAFF
j_call: TRBJ1-1
d_call: .
clone_size: .
v_call: TRBV4-1

cdr3_nt: TGTGCCAGCAGCCAAGATGAGGCAGGGCGCTCACCCCTCCACTTT
cdr3_aa: CASSQDEAGRSPLHF
j_call: TRBJ1-6
d_call: .
clone_size: few
v_call: TRBV4-2

cdr3_nt: TGTGCCAGCAGTTTATATCCAGACAGTAACACTGAAGCTTTCTTT
cdr3_aa: CASSLYPDSNTEAFF
j_call: TRBJ1-1
d_call: .
clone_size: .
v_call: TRBV27

cdr3_nt: TGTGCCAGCAGCTATCCTACTAGCGGGAGAATTTACAATGAGCAGTTCTTC
cdr3_aa: CASSYPTSGRIYNEQFF
j_call: TRBJ2-1
d_call: TRBD2
clone_size: .
v_call: TRBV7-9

cdr3_nt: TGTGCCACCAGCGCACGGGGGTCTGGGGCCAACGTCCTGACTTTC
cdr3_aa: CATSARGSGANVLTF
j_call: TRBJ2-6
d_call: .
clone_size: .
v_call: TRBV15

cdr3_nt: TGTGCCAGCAGCCAAGGGGGAGGGTATGGCACTGAAGCTTTCTTT
cdr3_aa: CASSQGGGYGTEAFF
j_call: TRBJ1-1
d_call: .
clone_size: .
v_call: TRBV14

cdr3_nt: TGTGCCAGCAGCTTACAGGGCAACTACAATGAGCAGTTCTTC
cdr3_aa: CASSLQGNYNEQFF
j_call: TRBJ2-1
d_call: .
clone_size: .
v_call: TRBV7-6

cdr3_nt: TGTGCCAGCAGCTTATCAGGGGTCTATGGCTACACCTTC
cdr3_aa: CASSLSGVYGYTF
j_call: TRBJ1-2
d_call: .
clone_size: .
v_call: TRBV7-3

cdr3_nt: TGTGCCAGCTCACTTCTAGGCACCAACACTGAAGCTTTCTTT
cdr3_aa: CASSLLGTNTEAFF
j_call: TRBJ1-1
d_call: .
clone_size: .
v_call: TRBV18

cdr3_nt: TGTGCCAGCAGTGAGGATAACACGGGTGAAGCTTTCTTT
cdr3_aa: CASSEDNTGEAFF
j_call: TRBJ1-1
d_call: .
clone_size: .
v_call: TRBV6-1

cdr3_nt: TGTGCCAGTAGTATGAGGAACACAGATACGCAGTATTTT
cdr3_aa: CASSMRNTDTQYF
j_call: TRBJ2-3
d_call: .
clone_size: .
v_call: TRBV19

cdr3_nt: TGTGCCAGCAGTGAAGCGTCGGGACAGGGGTGGGTGAGTGAGCAGTTCTTC
cdr3_aa: CASSEASGQGWVSEQFF
j_call: TRBJ2-1
d_call: TRBD1
clone_size: .
v_call: TRBV6-1

cdr3_nt: TGTGCCAGCATCCACCGGGACAGGGACTCTGGGGCCAACGTCCTGACTTTC
cdr3_aa: CASIHRDRDSGANVLTF
j_call: TRBJ2-6
d_call: TRBD1
clone_size: .
v_call: TRBV7-2

cdr3_nt: TGTGCCAGCTCACCACAGGGGGCGGATGGCTACACCTTC
cdr3_aa: CASSPQGADGYTF
j_call: TRBJ1-2
d_call: TRBD1
clone_size: .
v_call: TRBV18

cdr3_nt: TGTGCCAGCAGCCCGGGGGGGGCGGGTGGCTACACCTTC
cdr3_aa: CASSPGGAGGYTF
j_call: TRBJ1-2
d_call: .
clone_size: .
v_call: TRBV6-5

cdr3_nt: TGTGCCAGCAGCCCCTCGGACAGGGGTTTCACTGAAGCTTTCTTT
cdr3_aa: CASSPSDRGFTEAFF
j_call: TRBJ1-1
d_call: TRBD1
clone_size: .
v_call: TRBV3-1/TRBV3-2

cdr3_nt: TGTGCCAGCAATTTCGACAGGGACAATGAGCAGTTCTTC
cdr3_aa: CASNFDRDNEQFF
j_call: TRBJ2-1
d_call: TRBD1
clone_size: .
v_call: TRBV2

cdr3_nt: TGTGCCAGCAGCCTGCTGGGGGGTCGGTCCTACGAGCAGTACTTC
cdr3_aa: CASSLLGGRSYEQYF
j_call: TRBJ2-7
d_call: .
clone_size: .
v_call: TRBV5-5

cdr3_nt: TGTGCCAGTAGGAGCTCATATGGCTACACCTTC
cdr3_aa: CASRSSYGYTF
j_call: TRBJ1-2
d_call: .
clone_size: once
v_call: TRBV19

cdr3_nt: TGTGCCAGCAGCCGGCACCGGGATCTACGCGACTATGGCTACACCTTC
cdr3_aa: CASSRHRDLRDYGYTF
j_call: TRBJ1-2
d_call: .
clone_size: .
v_call: TRBV14

cdr3_nt: TGCGCCAGCAGCCCTACAGGGGACTATGAAAAACTGTTTTTT
cdr3_aa: CASSPTGDYEKLFF
j_call: TRBJ1-4
d_call: TRBD1
clone_size: .
v_call: TRBV5-1

cdr3_nt: TGTGCCAGCAGCTCTCTAGCGGGAAAGGGGACCGGGGAGCTGTTTTTT
cdr3_aa: CASSSLAGKGTGELFF
j_call: TRBJ2-2
d_call: TRBD2
clone_size: .
v_call: TRBV7-6

cdr3_nt: TGTGCCAGCAGTATAAGAGGCTCCGCGCGGTCCTATAATTCACCCCTCCACTTT
cdr3_aa: CASSIRGSARSYNSPLHF
j_call: TRBJ1-6
d_call: .
clone_size: .
v_call: TRBV2

cdr3_nt: TGTGCCACCAGTGAGAGGGACAGTTATGGCTACACCTTC
cdr3_aa: CATSERDSYGYTF
j_call: TRBJ1-2
d_call: TRBD1
clone_size: .
v_call: TRBV24-1

cdr3_nt: TGTGCCAGCAGCTTACAGGGTGACACTGAAGCTTTCTTT
cdr3_aa: CASSLQGDTEAFF
j_call: TRBJ1-1
d_call: .
clone_size: .
v_call: TRBV7-3

cdr3_nt: TGTGCCAGCAGCAAAGCAGGGACAGGGGGGGCTGACACTGAAGCTTTCTTT
cdr3_aa: CASSKAGTGGADTEAFF
j_call: TRBJ1-1
d_call: .
clone_size: .
v_call: TRBV21-1

cdr3_nt: TGTGCCAGCAGCTTAGCAAGCGGGCCACTCAATGAGCAGTTCTTC
cdr3_aa: CASSLASGPLNEQFF
j_call: TRBJ2-1
d_call: .
clone_size: .
v_call: TRBV11-3

cdr3_nt: TGCGCCAGCAGCCCAGGGACTAGCGTCAATGAGCAGTTCTTC
cdr3_aa: CASSPGTSVNEQFF
j_call: TRBJ2-1
d_call: TRBD2
clone_size: .
v_call: TRBV4-1

cdr3_nt: TGCAGCGTTGAAGAGGTGGGGGGCACCGGGGAGCTGTTTTTT
cdr3_aa: CSVEEVGGTGELFF
j_call: TRBJ2-2
d_call: .
clone_size: .
v_call: TRBV29-1

cdr3_nt: TGTGCCAGTAGTAATTCCGGGACTAGCGGTTACAATGAGCAGTTCTTC
cdr3_aa: CASSNSGTSGYNEQFF
j_call: TRBJ2-1
d_call: TRBD2
clone_size: .
v_call: TRBV19

cdr3_nt: TGTGCCATCAGTGAGGCAACGACGGGACTAGTTTCCTCTCCCTACAATGAGCAGTTCTTC
cdr3_aa: CAISEATTGLVSSPYNEQFF
j_call: TRBJ2-1
d_call: TRBD2
clone_size: .
v_call: TRBV10-3

cdr3_nt: TGCGCCAGCAGAGGTGGGAGGACTGAAGCTTTCTTT
cdr3_aa: CASRGGRTEAFF
j_call: TRBJ1-1
d_call: .
clone_size: once
v_call: TRBV5-1

cdr3_nt: TGTGCCATCAGAGCGATCGACACAGATACGCAGTATTTT
cdr3_aa: CAIRAIDTDTQYF
j_call: TRBJ2-3
d_call: .
clone_size: .
v_call: TRBV10-3

cdr3_nt: TGTGCCAGCAGCTACGGGACCGGGACTATTTTCGCCGAGCAGTACTTC
cdr3_aa: CASSYGTGTIFAEQYF
j_call: TRBJ2-7
d_call: TRBD2
clone_size: .
v_call: TRBV5-6

cdr3_nt: TGTGCCAGCAGCGTAGGACAGTATGGCTACACCTTC
cdr3_aa: CASSVGQYGYTF
j_call: TRBJ1-2
d_call: .
clone_size: once
v_call: TRBV9

cdr3_nt: TGTGCCAGTAGTATACGGGACAGGGGAGATCACTATGGCTACACCTTC
cdr3_aa: CASSIRDRGDHYGYTF
j_call: TRBJ1-2
d_call: TRBD1
clone_size: .
v_call: TRBV19

cdr3_nt: TGTGCCAGTAGTATAACAGGGCCCCCGCTTTGGTATGGCTACACCTTC
cdr3_aa: CASSITGPPLWYGYTF
j_call: TRBJ1-2
d_call: .
clone_size: .
v_call: TRBV19